What follows are 22 T cell receptor beta chains derived from one specimen sequenced in a study of cytomegalovirus exposure and HLA in healthy donors. In the PCR, 60 Vbeta and 13 Jbeta primers were used. Measured with immunoSEQ multiplex PCR; TCRdb has only the in-frame clones, and not every one. The table lists about 39,000 clones. Sequencing input: PBMCs. The receptors originated from a woman younger than 45 in good health and CMV-seropositive.

V is TRBV7-6 and J is TRBJ2-7; the match to TRBD2 covers 10 bases. This CDR3 spans 17 amino acids. Per germline, CDR1 SGHVS and CDR2 FNYEAQ. With V trimmed by 5 bases and J by 2 bases, 12 bases remained unmatched. The CDR3 nucleotides are TGTGCCAGCAGCCCCCGGGGGGTACTAGCGGGACCCTACGAGCAGTACTTC. It encodes CASSPRGVLAGPYEQYF.

The chain employs TRBV12-5 and TRBJ2-1; 8 nucleotides agree with TRBD1. V shed 3 bases, J shed 9 bases, and the junction held 13 bases outside the gene matches. The CDR3 spans 16 residues. Germline V gives CDR1 LGHNT, CDR2 FRNRAP. CDR3 nucleotide sequence: TGTGCTAGTGGTTTAGTGACAGGGGCGACCCACGGTGAGCAGTTCTTC. Translation: CASGLVTGATHGEQFF.

The V gene is TRBV28, the J gene TRBJ2-7; 10 bases are shared with TRBD1. V gave up 6 bases and J gave up 5 bases; unmatched junction bases: 13. Germline V gene lookup returns CDR1 MDHEN and CDR2 SYDVKM. This CDR3 contains 16 residues. This CDR3 is CASSWVTGTGVHEQYF. The CDR3 DNA reads as TGTGCCAGCAGCTGGGTCACCGGGACAGGGGTACACGAGCAGTACTTC.

CDR3 in amino acids: CASSGTGRRGGYTF. CDR3 sequence (DNA): TGTGCCAGCAGTGGGACAGGTCGAAGAGGTGGCTACACCTTC. The gene calls are TRBV27 and TRBJ1-2, with 8 bases identical to TRBD1. Germline CDR1 reads MNHEY; CDR2 reads SMNVEV (reference sequence). Trimming at V came to 5 bases and at J to 7 bases, leaving 9 bases not matched to a gene. This CDR3 has 14 amino acids.

The J gene is TRBJ2-5, the V gene TRBV30; D is perhaps TRBD2 (7 bases). The J call is doubtful: the DNA matches TRBJ2-7 better. The CDR3 contains 14 residues. CDR1 is GTSNPN, CDR2 SVGIG, per germline (reference sequence). The CDR3 sequence is CAWQRGGLMNEQYF. As DNA, the CDR3 is TGTGCCTGGCAGAGGGGGGGGCTCATGAACGAGCAGTACTTC.

DNA of the CDR3: TGTGCCAGCAGGGGGACAGGGGGCAAGTACGAGCAGTACTTC. It yields the protein CASRGTGGKYEQYF. The J gene is TRBJ2-7, the V gene TRBV27, with 12 bases lining up with TRBD1. The CDR3 totals 14 residues. Per the germline V gene, CDR1 is MNHEY and CDR2 is SMNVEV (reference sequence). V was clipped by 6 bases and J by 4 bases; unmatched bases: 4.

V and J are TRBV27 and TRBJ2-3; no clear D. Germline CDR1 MNHEY, CDR2 SMNVEV (reference sequence). The CDR3 is 16 amino acids. The germline V and J ends were trimmed by 5 bases and 0 bases, with 15 bases remaining between them. The CDR3 spells CASSPPPGASTDTQYF. CDR3 nucleotide sequence: TGTGCCAGCAGTCCCCCCCCGGGTGCTAGCACAGATACGCAGTATTTT.

V is TRBV13 and J is TRBJ2-7, with TRBD1 matching 7 bases. Germline CDR1 reads PRHDT; CDR2 reads FYEKMQ (reference sequence). This CDR3 contains 13 residues. The V gene end was trimmed by 5 bases and the J gene end by 11 bases; junction bases not matched to a gene: 12. CDR3 in amino acids: CASSLSPDRQEYF. The CDR3 DNA follows: TGTGCCAGCAGCCTCAGTCCGGACAGGCAGGAGTACTTC.

The J gene is TRBJ1-5, the V gene TRBV11-2; TRBD1 aligns across 11 bases. The length of the CDR3 is 17 residues. Trimming at V came to 1 base and at J to 6 bases, leaving 8 bases not matched to a gene. Germline CDR1 SGHAT, CDR2 FQNNGV. The CDR3: CASSLGPGTGGSQPQHF. CDR3 sequence (DNA): TGTGCCAGCAGCTTAGGGCCTGGGACAGGGGGAAGTCAGCCCCAGCATTTT.

The chain recombines TRBV6-5 with TRBJ1-2, with 9 bases identical to TRBD1. The V and J ends lost 6 bases and 4 bases, in that order; junction bases with no gene match: 6. Germline V gene sequence: CDR1 MNHEY, CDR2 SVGAGI. CDR3 size: 14 residues. DNA for the CDR3: TGTGCCAGCAGCACGGGACAGGGAATCTATGGCTACACCTTC. Translating gives CASSTGQGIYGYTF.

This rearrangement joins TRBV5-1 to TRBJ2-5; D uncertain. The J call may not be correct, given that the DNA end is closer to TRBJ2-7. CDR1 SGHRS and CDR2 YFSETQ come from the germline V gene. This CDR3 spans 16 amino acids. CDR3 region: CASSLGPSRLDYEQYF. The CDR3 region has the DNA TGCGCCAGCAGCTTGGGCCCTTCCAGGTTGGACTACGAGCAGTACTTC.

This chain uses TRBV28 with TRBJ1-2; TRBD1 matches at 12 bases. Germline V gene sequence: CDR1 MDHEN, CDR2 SYDVKM. The CDR3 totals 15 residues. The ends lost 5 bases at V and 5 bases at J; junction bases unmatched: 6. CDR3 sequence: CASSPRDRGPYGYTF. The CDR3 region has the DNA TGTGCCAGCAGTCCCCGGGACAGGGGGCCGTATGGCTACACCTTC.

The V and J genes are TRBV30 and TRBJ2-5; 7 nucleotides line up with TRBD1. The CDR3 totals 15 residues. CDR1 and CDR2 from the germline V gene are GTSNPN and SVGIG (reference sequence). The V and J ends lost 1 base and 2 bases, in that order; junction bases with no gene match: 7. CDR3 sequence (DNA): TGTGCCTGGAGTGGGGGAATGGGACAGCAAGAGACCCAGTACTTC. Translating it yields CAWSGGMGQQETQYF.

V gene TRBV18 combines with J gene TRBJ1-5; D might be TRBD1 (6 bases). The CDR3 length is 14 residues. V gave up 5 bases and J gave up 3 bases, with 11 bases separating them. Germline-derived CDR1 and CDR2 are KGHSH and LQKENI. The CDR3 DNA sequence: TGTGCCAGCTCAGCGGACAGCCCCAATCAGCCCCAGCATTTT. This encodes CASSADSPNQPQHF.

The chain is built from TRBV4-2 and TRBJ1-3, with unresolved D. The V gene's germline CDR1 is LGHNA and CDR2 YNFKEQ. The CDR3 is made up of 15 amino acids. V gave up 6 bases and J gave up 1 base, with 13 bases separating them. The CDR3 sequence: CASSPLFVSGNTIYF. In DNA, the CDR3 is TGTGCCAGCAGTCCGTTGTTCGTTTCTGGAAACACCATATATTTT.

The chain has TRBV7-9 and TRBJ1-6, with unresolved D. Germline values: CDR1 SEHNR, CDR2 FQNEAQ (reference sequence). The CDR3 totals 12 residues. V lost 5 bases and J 8 bases, leaving 7 bases between the germline ends. The CDR3 DNA is TGTGCCAGCAGCCAGACACATTCACCCCTCCACTTT. Protein product: CASSQTHSPLHF. The entire variable domain, with the rest obtained from reference TRBV7-9 and TRBJ1-6, is as follows: DTGVSQNPRHKITKRGQNVTFRCDPISEHNRLYWYRQTLGQGPEFLTYFQNEAQLEKSRLLSDRFSAERPKGSFSTLEIQRTEQGDSAMYLCASSQTHSPLHFGNGTRLTVT.

V gene TRBV6-5 combines with J gene TRBJ2-1; a possible D gene is TRBD2 (6 bases). In germline, CDR1 is MNHEY, CDR2 SVGAGI. The CDR3 runs 13 residues. V lost 7 bases to trimming and J lost 8 bases, with 15 bases between them. CDR3 region: CASNGSKTHEQFF. CDR3 in DNA: TGTGCCAGCAACGGGAGTAAGACCCATGAGCAGTTCTTC.

The CDR3 here is CASSPRQGADYGYTF. CDR3 DNA: TGTGCCAGCTCACCTCGACAGGGGGCGGACTATGGCTACACCTTC. The chain combines TRBV18 with TRBJ1-2; the match to TRBD1 covers 10 bases. Germline V gene data show CDR1 as KGHSH and CDR2 as LQKENI. The CDR3 is 15 amino acids. J was trimmed by 3 bases and V by 3 bases; bases with no gene match: 4.

The chain couples TRBV6-1 to TRBJ1-5; 8 bases are shared with TRBD1. CDR3 length: 14 amino acids. Germline lookup yields CDR1 MNHNS and CDR2 SASEGT. V was pared by 5 bases and J by 6 bases, with 6 bases of the junction left unmatched. CDR3 sequence reads: CASSPGQGGQPQHF. CDR3 nucleotide sequence: TGTGCCAGCAGTCCCGGACAGGGTGGTCAGCCCCAGCATTTT.

The chain is built from TRBV28 and TRBJ1-6, with a possible D match to TRBD1 (6 bases). Per the germline V gene, CDR1 is MDHEN and CDR2 is SYDVKM. The CDR3 extends over 13 amino acids. V lost 2 bases to trimming and J lost 7 bases, with 6 bases between them. The CDR3 nucleotides read TGTGCCAGCAGTTTAACAGGGAATTCACCCCTCCACTTT. Translation: CASSLTGNSPLHF.

The chain uses TRBV28 and TRBJ2-3; possibly TRBD2 for D (6 bases). This CDR3 has 16 residues. Looked up from germline, CDR1 is MDHEN and CDR2 is SYDVKM. The V end lost 6 bases, the J end lost 6 bases, and 22 bases lay between the germline ends. DNA of the CDR3: TGTGCCAGCAGGGCGGGACTCGGGACTCCCCGGGATACGCAGTATTTT. The encoded protein is CASRAGLGTPRDTQYF.

The rearrangement links TRBV19 to TRBJ2-2, with D perhaps TRBD2 (5 bases). The germline gives CDR1 LNHDA, CDR2 SQIVND (reference sequence). V lost 3 bases to trimming and J lost 2 bases, with 13 bases between them. The CDR3 loop spans 16 amino acids. In nucleotides, the CDR3 is TGTGCCAGTAGTATCCGAGTCGGGGTAAACACCGGGGAGCTGTTTTTT. This sequence encodes CASSIRVGVNTGELFF. Using reference TRBV19 and TRBJ2-2 for the parts outside the CDR3, the full variable domain is DGGITQSPKYLFRKEGQNVTLSCEQNLNHDAMYWYRQDPGQGLRLIYYSQIVNDFQKGDIAEGYSVSREKKESFPLTVTSAQKNPTAFYLCASSIRVGVNTGELFFGEGSRLTVL.